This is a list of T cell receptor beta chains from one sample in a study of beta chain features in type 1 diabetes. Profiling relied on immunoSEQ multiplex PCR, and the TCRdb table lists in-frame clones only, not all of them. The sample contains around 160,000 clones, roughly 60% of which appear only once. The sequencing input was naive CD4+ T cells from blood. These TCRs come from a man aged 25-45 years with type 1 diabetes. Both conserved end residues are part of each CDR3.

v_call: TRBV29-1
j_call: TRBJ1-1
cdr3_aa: CSVGNGGQGNTEAFF

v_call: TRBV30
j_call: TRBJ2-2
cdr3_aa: CAWSPPNTGELFF

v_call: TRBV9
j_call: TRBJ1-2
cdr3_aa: CASSQSTDRGDGYTF

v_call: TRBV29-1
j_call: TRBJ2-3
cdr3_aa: CSVELGPSDTQYF

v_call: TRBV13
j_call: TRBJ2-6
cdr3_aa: CASSPQGTALGSGANVLTF

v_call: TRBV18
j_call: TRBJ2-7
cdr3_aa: CASSPTRAAYEQYF

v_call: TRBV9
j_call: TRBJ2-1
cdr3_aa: CASSPTTGPNNEQFF

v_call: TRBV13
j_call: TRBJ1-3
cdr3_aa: CASSFAALVYSSSGNTIYF

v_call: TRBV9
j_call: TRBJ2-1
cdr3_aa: CASSVVDEQFF

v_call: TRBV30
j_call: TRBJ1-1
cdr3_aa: CAWMDRPLNTEAFF

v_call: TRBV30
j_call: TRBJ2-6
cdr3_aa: CAWSVPLPSGANVLTF

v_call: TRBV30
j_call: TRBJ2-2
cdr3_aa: CAWSVLRGQLFF

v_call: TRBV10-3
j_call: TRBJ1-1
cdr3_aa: CAISRVSENPEAFF

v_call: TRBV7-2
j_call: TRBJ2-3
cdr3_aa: CASSFGLVADTQYF

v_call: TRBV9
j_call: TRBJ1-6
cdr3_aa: CASSTYRADSPLHF

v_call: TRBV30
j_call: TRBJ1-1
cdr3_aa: CAWRRVNTEAFF

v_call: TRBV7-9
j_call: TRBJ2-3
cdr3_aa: CASSFDLPSTDTQYF

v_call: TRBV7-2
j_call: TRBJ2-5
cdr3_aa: CASSLAGWQETQYF